These 8 T cell receptor beta chains came from one sample sequenced in a study of human T cells and chemical hapten exposure. Documented time point: patch test 2, 6 weeks after DPC sensitization. Treatment noted: therapeutic diphenylcyclopropenone sensitization with weekly scalp DPC. One entry per CDR3 protein results from TCRdb running MiXCR on the RACE reads. The repertoire holds tens of thousands of distinct CDR3 sequences, less than 3.5% seen once, with approximately 6.7% in the top ten. This sample comprised whole blood, obtained in connection with sensitization to the hapten diphenylcyclopropenone (DPC). The source of these receptors is a middle-aged man with alopecia areata. Some clones in this sample may be carry-over from other donors' samples.

The V call is TRBV10-3, the J call TRBJ1-5; D is perhaps TRBD1 (5 bases). Germline assignment: CDR1 ENHRY and CDR2 SYGVKD. The CDR3 totals 19 residues. V was shortened by 7 bases and J by 7 bases, with 32 bases between the two germline ends. The DNA of the CDR3 is TGTGCCATCACCATGGGCGGCAGGGCGGGATATAAAGGTGACCAGCCCCAGCATTTT. Translating gives CAITMGGRAGYKGDQPQHF.

In this sample, this clonotype turned up many times. The chain uses TRBV12-3 or TRBV12-4 and TRBJ2-3, with 13 bases lining up with TRBD2. The length of the CDR3 is 15 residues. J lost 3 bases, V lost 7 bases, and 4 bases had no gene match. The CDR3 DNA reads as TGTGCCAGCATCCCGGGACTAGCGGGAACAGATACGCAGTATTTT. Translated: CASIPGLAGTDTQYF.

This clonotype showed up many times. The rearrangement joins TRBV5-1 to TRBJ2-3; the match to TRBD2 covers 9 bases. Trimming at V came to 0 bases and at J to 4 bases, leaving 6 bases not matched to a gene. The CDR3 has 16 residues. Germline V gene sequence: CDR1 SGHRS, CDR2 YFSETQ. The chain's CDR3 is CASSLDSGRLADTQYF. In nucleotides, the CDR3 is TGCGCCAGCAGCTTGGATAGCGGGAGACTCGCAGATACGCAGTATTTT. The full variable domain, with the rest looked up from reference TRBV5-1 and TRBJ2-3, is KAGVTQTPRYLIKTRGQQVTLSCSPISGHRSVSWYQQTPGQGLQFLFEYFSETQRNKGNFPGRFSGRQFSNSRSEMNVSTLELGDSALYLCASSLDSGRLADTQYFGPGTRLTVL.

There are many counts of this clonotype. The chain is built from TRBV7-2 and TRBJ2-3; weak D call: TRBD1 (6 bases). Per germline, CDR1 SGHTA and CDR2 FQGNSA. V lost 2 bases, J lost 6 bases, and 18 bases lay in between. The CDR3 runs 16 residues. The CDR3 nucleotides read TGTGCCAGCAGCTTATGGGACACCCGGTTGGCGGATACGCAGTATTTT. Its translation: CASSLWDTRLADTQYF.

This clonotype appeared many times. The rearrangement uses TRBV6-1 and TRBJ2-4, with TRBD2 identical over 14 bases. The CDR3 length is 16 residues. V dropped 3 bases and J dropped 8; count of bases not matched to a gene: 6. Germline V lookup: CDR1 MNHNS, CDR2 SASEGT. The CDR3 here is CASSETSGRATDIQYF. The CDR3 nucleotides are TGTGCCAGCAGTGAGACTAGCGGGAGGGCCACGGACATTCAGTACTTC.

This clonotype occurred many times. The chain uses TRBV6-2 or TRBV6-3 and TRBJ1-5, with D possibly TRBD1 on 6 matching bases. Per germline, CDR1 MNHEY and CDR2 SVGEGT. Trimming stripped 7 bases from V and 4 bases from J, with 14 bases between. This CDR3 spans 14 amino acids. The chain's CDR3 is CASKKDSSNQPQHF. For the CDR3, the DNA is TGTGCCAGCAAAAAGGACAGTTCAAATCAGCCCCAGCATTTT.

This clonotype was recorded at least ten times. This chain links TRBV15 with TRBJ2-3; D perhaps matches TRBD2 (6 bases). In germline, CDR1 is LNHNV, CDR2 YYDKDF (reference sequence). This CDR3 contains 15 residues. Trimming stripped 3 bases from V and 0 bases from J, with 10 bases between. This CDR3 reads CATSRVAVSTDTQYF. DNA of the CDR3: TGTGCCACCAGCAGGGTAGCGGTTAGCACAGATACGCAGTATTTT.

In this sample, this clonotype turned up many times. J is TRBJ2-7 and V is TRBV6-5, with D possibly being TRBD1 (5 bases). V shed 0 bases and J shed 4 bases, with 13 bases lying between them. Germline-derived CDR1 and CDR2 are MNHEY and SVGAGI. CDR3 length equals 15 residues. The DNA of the CDR3 is TGTGCCAGCAGTTACTCCGGACAAATGGGGTACGAGCAGTACTTC. Protein sequence: CASSYSGQMGYEQYF.